Included here is one T cell receptor (beta chain) sequence, with context. The CDR3 is made up of 13 amino acids. Germline-derived CDR1 and CDR2 are SGHTA and FQGNSA. The V gene lost 7 bases and the J gene lost 10 bases, with 18 bases spanning the gap. Every bit of the isolated RNA underwent reverse transcription, so sequencing read expressed TCRB transcripts. Profiled with immunoSEQ multiplex PCR; TCRdb holds only in-frame clones, not every one. The data contain 90,000 to 110,000 clones, 40% of them singletons. The sample is drawn from a study of beta chain features in type 1 diabetes. The source of this sequence is a woman between 18 and 30 years old in good health. What was sequenced was stem cell memory CD4+ T cells from blood. V and J are TRBV7-2 and TRBJ2-3; tentatively, D is TRBD2 (5 bases). CDR3 region: CASTLLSGFPQYF. The CDR3 coding sequence is TGTGCCAGCACTTTGTTATCGGGATTCCCGCAGTATTTT. Supplemented by reference TRBV7-2 and TRBJ2-3, the full variable domain reads GAGVSQSPSNKVTEKGKDVELRCDPISGHTALYWYRQSLGQGLEFLIYFQGNSAPDKSGLPSDRFSAERTGGSVSTLTIQRTQQEDSAVYLCASTLLSGFPQYFGPGTRLTVL.